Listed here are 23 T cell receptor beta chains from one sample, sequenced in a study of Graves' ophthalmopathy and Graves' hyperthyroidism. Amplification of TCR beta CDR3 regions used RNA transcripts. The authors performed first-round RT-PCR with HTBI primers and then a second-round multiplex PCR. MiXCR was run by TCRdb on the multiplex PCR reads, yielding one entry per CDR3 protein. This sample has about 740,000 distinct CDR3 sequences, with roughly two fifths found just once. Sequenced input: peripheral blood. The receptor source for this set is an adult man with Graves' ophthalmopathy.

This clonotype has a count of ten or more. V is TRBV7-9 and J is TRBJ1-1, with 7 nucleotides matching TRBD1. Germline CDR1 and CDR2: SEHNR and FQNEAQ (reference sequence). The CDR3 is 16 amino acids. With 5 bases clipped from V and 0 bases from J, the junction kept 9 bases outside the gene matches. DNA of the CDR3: TGTGCCAGCAGCGCATACGGACAGGTAATGAACACTGAAGCTTTCTTT. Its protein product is CASSAYGQVMNTEAFF.

CDR3 nucleotide sequence: TGCGCCAGCAGCCAAGATCCGGCGGCAGTTAGCCCGTTGGGGGAGACCCAGTACTTC. Protein sequence: CASSQDPAAVSPLGETQYF. This sequence joins TRBV4-1 and TRBJ2-5; D is unclear. Trimming took 0 bases from V and 5 from J, leaving 25 bases between them. The CDR3 spans 19 residues. Per germline, CDR1 MGHRA and CDR2 YSYEKL.

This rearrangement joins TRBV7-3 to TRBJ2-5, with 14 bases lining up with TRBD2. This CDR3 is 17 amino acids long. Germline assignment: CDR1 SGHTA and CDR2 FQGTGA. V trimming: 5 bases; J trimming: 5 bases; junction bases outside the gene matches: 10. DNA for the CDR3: TGTGCCAGCAGCGTATCGGGACTAGCGGGAGAGGGGGAGACCCAGTACTTC. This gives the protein CASSVSGLAGEGETQYF.

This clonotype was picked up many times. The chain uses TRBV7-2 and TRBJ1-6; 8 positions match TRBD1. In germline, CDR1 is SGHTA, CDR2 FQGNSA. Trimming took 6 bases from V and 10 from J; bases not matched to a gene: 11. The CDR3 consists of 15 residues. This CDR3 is CASRAPGQERSPLHF. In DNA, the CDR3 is TGTGCCAGCAGGGCCCCGGGACAGGAGAGGTCACCCCTCCACTTT. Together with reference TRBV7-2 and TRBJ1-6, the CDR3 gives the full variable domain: GAGVSQSPSNKVTEKGKDVELRCDPISGHTALYWYRQSLGQGLEFLIYFQGNSAPDKSGLPSDRFSAERTGGSVSTLTIQRTQQEDSAVYLCASRAPGQERSPLHFGNGTRLTVT.

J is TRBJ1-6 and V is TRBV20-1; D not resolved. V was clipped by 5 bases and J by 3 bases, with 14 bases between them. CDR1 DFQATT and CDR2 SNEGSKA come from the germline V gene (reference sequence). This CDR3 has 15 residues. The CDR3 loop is CSAPGNRLYNSPLHF. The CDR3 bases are TGCAGTGCTCCAGGAAATCGGCTCTATAATTCACCCCTCCACTTT.

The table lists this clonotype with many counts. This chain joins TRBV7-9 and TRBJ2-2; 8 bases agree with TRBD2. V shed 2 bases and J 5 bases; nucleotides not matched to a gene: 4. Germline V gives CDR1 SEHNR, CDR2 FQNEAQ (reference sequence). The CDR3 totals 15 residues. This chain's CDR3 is CASSLSSGRTGELFF. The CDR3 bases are TGTGCCAGCAGCTTAAGCAGCGGGAGAACCGGGGAGCTGTTTTTT. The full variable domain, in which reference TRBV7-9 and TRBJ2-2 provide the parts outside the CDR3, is DTGVSQNPRHKITKRGQNVTFRCDPISEHNRLYWYRQTLGQGPEFLTYFQNEAQLEKSRLLSDRFSAERPKGSFSTLEIQRTEQGDSAMYLCASSLSSGRTGELFFGEGSRLTVL.

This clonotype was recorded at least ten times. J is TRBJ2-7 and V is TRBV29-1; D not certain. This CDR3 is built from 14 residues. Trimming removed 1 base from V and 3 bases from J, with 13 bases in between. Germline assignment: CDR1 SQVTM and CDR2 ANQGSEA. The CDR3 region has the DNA TGCAGCGTTGAAGGTTCAGCTTTCGGCTACGAGCAGTACTTC. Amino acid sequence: CSVEGSAFGYEQYF.

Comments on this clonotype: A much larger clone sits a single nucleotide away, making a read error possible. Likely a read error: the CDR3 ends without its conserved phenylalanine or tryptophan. CDR3 in amino acids: CASSYTGHTEAFL. The DNA for the CDR3 is TGTGCCAGCAGTTACACTGGACACACTGAAGCTTTCCTT. The V and J genes are TRBV11-1 and TRBJ1-1, with D unresolved. CDR1 is SGHAT and CDR2 is FQDESV in the germline V gene (reference sequence). With 6 bases removed from V and 3 bases from J, the gap between germline ends came to 11 bases. This CDR3 is built from 13 residues.

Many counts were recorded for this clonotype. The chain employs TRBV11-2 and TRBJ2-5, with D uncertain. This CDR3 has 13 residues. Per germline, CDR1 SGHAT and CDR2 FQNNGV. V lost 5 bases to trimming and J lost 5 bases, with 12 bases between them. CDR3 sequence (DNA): TGTGCCAGCAGCCTAGGGTATGGGGAGACCCAGTACTTC. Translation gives CASSLGYGETQYF.

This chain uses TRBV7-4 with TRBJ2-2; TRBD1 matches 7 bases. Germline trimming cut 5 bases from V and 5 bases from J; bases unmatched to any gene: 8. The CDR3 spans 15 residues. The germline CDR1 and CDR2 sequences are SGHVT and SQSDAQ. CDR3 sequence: CASSVDRARTGELFF. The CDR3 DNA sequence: TGTGCCAGCAGCGTAGACAGGGCTCGTACCGGGGAGCTGTTTTTT.

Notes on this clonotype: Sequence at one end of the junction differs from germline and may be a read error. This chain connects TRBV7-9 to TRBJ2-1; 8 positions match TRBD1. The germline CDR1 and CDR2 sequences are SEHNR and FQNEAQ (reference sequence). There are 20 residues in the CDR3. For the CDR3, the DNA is TGCGCCAGCAGCTCGGGACAGGTCCTTCCCACACCTCAGGCCAACAATGAGCAGTTCTTC. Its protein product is CASSSGQVLPTPQANNEQFF.

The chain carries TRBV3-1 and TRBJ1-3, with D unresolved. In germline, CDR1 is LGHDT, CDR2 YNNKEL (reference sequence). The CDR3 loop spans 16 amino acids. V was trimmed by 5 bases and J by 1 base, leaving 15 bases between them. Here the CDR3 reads CASSVAPGLSGNTIYF. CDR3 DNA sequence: TGTGCCAGCAGCGTAGCTCCTGGTTTGTCTGGAAACACCATATATTTT. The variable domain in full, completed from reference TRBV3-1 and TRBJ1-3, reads DTAVSQTPKYLVTQMGNDKSIKCEQNLGHDTMYWYKQDSKKFLKIMFSYNNKELIINETVPNRFSPKSPDKAHLNLHINSLELGDSAVYFCASSVAPGLSGNTIYFGEGSWLTVV.

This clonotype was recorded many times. The DNA for the CDR3 is TGCAGCGGGGACGAGCAGTACTTC. Its protein is CSGDEQYF. The chain employs TRBV29-1 and TRBJ2-7; D is undetermined. Germline CDR1 reads SQVTM; CDR2 reads ANQGSEA. CDR3 size: 8 residues. Between the trimmed V and J ends, which lost 7 bases and 5 bases, there was a span of 3 bases.

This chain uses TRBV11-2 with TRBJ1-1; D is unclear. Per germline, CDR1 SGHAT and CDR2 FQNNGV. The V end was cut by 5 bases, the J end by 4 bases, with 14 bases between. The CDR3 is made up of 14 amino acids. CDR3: CASSQAPMGTEAFF. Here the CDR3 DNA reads TGTGCCAGCAGCCAAGCCCCTATGGGCACTGAAGCTTTCTTT.

CDR3 DNA: TGCAGTGCCAACGGTCGGGGCGACTACGAGCAGTACTTC. Translating gives CSANGRGDYEQYF. The chain recombines TRBV20-1 with TRBJ2-7, with D perhaps being TRBD1 or TRBD2 (5 bases each). The ends were cut back, 6 bases at V and 3 bases at J, with 15 bases in the middle. Germline CDR1 is DFQATT and CDR2 is SNEGSKA (reference sequence). The CDR3 is 13 residues long.

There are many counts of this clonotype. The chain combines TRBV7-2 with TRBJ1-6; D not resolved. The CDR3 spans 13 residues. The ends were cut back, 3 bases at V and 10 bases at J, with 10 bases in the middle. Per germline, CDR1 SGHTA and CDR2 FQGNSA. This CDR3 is CASSLRGRSPLHF. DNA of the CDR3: TGTGCCAGCAGCTTGCGGGGAAGGTCACCCCTCCACTTT.

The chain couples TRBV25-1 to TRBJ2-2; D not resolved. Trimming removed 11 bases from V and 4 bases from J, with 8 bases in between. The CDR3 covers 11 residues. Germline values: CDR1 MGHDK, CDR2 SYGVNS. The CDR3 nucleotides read TGTGCCTGCTGGAGCACCGGGGAGCTGTTTTTT. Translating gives CACWSTGELFF.

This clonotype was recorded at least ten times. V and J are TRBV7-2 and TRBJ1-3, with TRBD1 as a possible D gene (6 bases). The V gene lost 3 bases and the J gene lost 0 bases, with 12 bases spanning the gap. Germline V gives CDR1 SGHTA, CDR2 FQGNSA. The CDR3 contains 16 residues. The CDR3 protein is CASSFGTLSSGNTIYF. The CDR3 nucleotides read TGTGCCAGCAGCTTTGGGACACTGAGCTCTGGAAACACCATATATTTT.

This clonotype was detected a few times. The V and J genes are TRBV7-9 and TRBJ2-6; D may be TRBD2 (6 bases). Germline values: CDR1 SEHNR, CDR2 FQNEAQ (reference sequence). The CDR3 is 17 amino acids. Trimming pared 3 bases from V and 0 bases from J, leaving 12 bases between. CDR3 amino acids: CASSFIEGGSGANVLTF. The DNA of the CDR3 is TGTGCCAGCAGCTTTATCGAGGGAGGCTCTGGGGCCAACGTCCTGACTTTC.

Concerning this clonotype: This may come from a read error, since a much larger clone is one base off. The CDR3: CSVEREDGYEQYF. The CDR3 DNA reads TGCAGCGTTGAACGGGAGGACGGCTACGAGCAGTACTTC. The chain employs TRBV29-1 and TRBJ2-7; the match to TRBD2 covers 7 bases. The CDR3 covers 13 residues. CDR1 is SQVTM, CDR2 ANQGSEA, per germline. The V gene end was trimmed by 2 bases and the J gene end by 3 bases; junction bases not matched to a gene: 4.

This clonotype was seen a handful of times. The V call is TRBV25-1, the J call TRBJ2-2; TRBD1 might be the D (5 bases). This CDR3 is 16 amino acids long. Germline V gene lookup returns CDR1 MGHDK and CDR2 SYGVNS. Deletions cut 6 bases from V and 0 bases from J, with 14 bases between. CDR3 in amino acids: CASSLYPRANTGELFF. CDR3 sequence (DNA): TGTGCCAGCAGCTTGTACCCCAGGGCGAACACCGGGGAGCTGTTTTTT.

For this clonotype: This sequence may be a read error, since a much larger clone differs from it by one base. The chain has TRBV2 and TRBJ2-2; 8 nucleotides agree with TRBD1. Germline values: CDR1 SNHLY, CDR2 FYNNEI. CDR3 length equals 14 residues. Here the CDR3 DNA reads TGTGCCACCCGGACAGGGACCAACACCGGGGAGCTGCTTTTT. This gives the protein CATRTGTNTGELLF.

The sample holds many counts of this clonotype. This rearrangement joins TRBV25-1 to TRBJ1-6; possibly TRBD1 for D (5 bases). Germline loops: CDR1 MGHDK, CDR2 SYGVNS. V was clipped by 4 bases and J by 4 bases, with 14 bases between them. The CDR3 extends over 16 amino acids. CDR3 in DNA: TGTGCCAGCAGTGCGCGGGGACCGTCGTATAATTCACCCCTCCACTTT. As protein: CASSARGPSYNSPLHF.